The next 21 T cell receptor beta chains were all read from a single sample in a study of cytomegalovirus exposure and HLA in healthy donors. Repertoires were generated with immunoSEQ multiplex PCR, while TCRdb's copy carries only in-frame clones and drops some. The repertoire holds roughly 60,000 clones, with roughly 94% as singletons. Sequencing used PBMCs. The receptors shown here come from a woman younger than 35 in good health and CMV-seropositive.

This sequence joins TRBV10-3 and TRBJ2-7; no clear D gene. CDR3 length equals 13 residues. V was clipped by 2 bases and J by 1 base, with 6 bases between them. CDR1 and CDR2 (germline): ENHRY, SYGVKD. CDR3 in DNA: TGTGCCATCAGTGAGACGGAGTCCTACGAGCAGTACTTC. Its protein is CAISETESYEQYF.

This clone was counted a single time. This chain connects TRBV7-3 to TRBJ2-2; 13 bases fit TRBD2. J lost 6 bases, V lost 5 bases, and 6 bases had no gene match. CDR3 length: 16 residues. Germline-derived CDR1 and CDR2 are SGHTA and FQGTGA. CDR3 sequence reads: CASSLTSGGRAGELFF. In nucleotides, the CDR3 is TGTGCCAGCAGCCTGACTAGCGGGGGGCGGGCCGGGGAGCTGTTTTTT. Variable domain in full (rest from reference TRBV7-3 and TRBJ2-2): GAGVSQTPSNKVTEKGKYVELRCDPISGHTALYWYRQSLGQGPEFLIYFQGTGAADDSGLPNDRFFAVRPEGSVSTLKIQRTERGDSAVYLCASSLTSGGRAGELFFGEGSRLTVL.

The chain recombines TRBV19 with TRBJ1-1, with 7 bases aligning to TRBD1. Germline assignment: CDR1 LNHDA and CDR2 SQIVND (reference sequence). The junction had 7 bases not matched to a gene; V was cut back by 5 bases and J by 4 bases. This CDR3 region has 14 residues. The CDR3 loop reads CASSPWDRGTEAFF. The CDR3 DNA reads as TGTGCCAGTAGTCCCTGGGACAGAGGCACTGAAGCTTTCTTT. Looking up the rest from reference TRBV19 and TRBJ1-1 gives the full variable domain: DGGITQSPKYLFRKEGQNVTLSCEQNLNHDAMYWYRQDPGQGLRLIYYSQIVNDFQKGDIAEGYSVSREKKESFPLTVTSAQKNPTAFYLCASSPWDRGTEAFFGQGTRLTVV.

The chain joins TRBV6-1 to TRBJ1-2; no clear D gene. Trimming removed 5 bases at V and 4 bases at J, with 17 bases between. CDR1 is MNHNS, CDR2 SASEGT, per germline. This CDR3 spans 15 amino acids. CDR3 DNA sequence: TGTGCCAGCAGTTCCCGACACCAGTTCATCTATGGCTACACCTTC. Its protein is CASSSRHQFIYGYTF.

V gene TRBV11-2 combines with J gene TRBJ1-2; no clear D. V lost 4 bases, J lost 3 bases, and 12 bases lay in between. The CDR3 is 14 amino acids. CDR1 and CDR2 from the germline V gene are SGHAT and FQNNGV. The CDR3: CASSSTVTYYGYTF. CDR3 bases: TGTGCCAGCAGCTCCACAGTTACCTACTATGGCTACACCTTC.

V usage is TRBV7-6 and J usage is TRBJ2-1, with D tentatively TRBD2 (6 bases). V was shortened by 4 bases and J by 2 bases, with 15 bases between the two germline ends. From germline, CDR1 is SGHVS and CDR2 FNYEAQ. This CDR3 contains 16 residues. The CDR3 is CASSSSGPAPYNEQFF. The CDR3 nucleotides are TGTGCCAGCAGCTCGAGCGGGCCTGCCCCCTACAATGAGCAGTTCTTC.

This sequence joins TRBV7-9 and TRBJ2-5; 9 bases line up with TRBD1. With V trimmed by 5 bases and J by 0 bases, 4 bases remained unmatched. The CDR3 extends over 15 amino acids. Germline V gene sequence: CDR1 SEHNR, CDR2 FQNEAQ (reference sequence). CDR3 DNA sequence: TGTGCCAGCAGCGCAGGGACAGGGTACCAAGAGACCCAGTACTTC. As protein: CASSAGTGYQETQYF.

The chain uses TRBV4-2 and TRBJ2-3, with D possibly TRBD2 on 7 matching bases. Germline-derived CDR1 and CDR2 are LGHNA and YNFKEQ. The V gene lost 0 bases and the J gene lost 0 bases, with 13 bases spanning the gap. The CDR3 contains 17 residues. The CDR3 region is CASSQEVGGGSTDTQYF. The CDR3 region has the DNA TGTGCCAGCAGCCAAGAAGTAGGGGGGGGCAGCACAGATACGCAGTATTTT.

The rearrangement uses TRBV15 and TRBJ1-6, with D perhaps matching TRBD1 (6 bases). Per germline, CDR1 LNHNV and CDR2 YYDKDF (reference sequence). The CDR3 has 15 amino acids. Trimming cost V 8 bases and J 4 bases, with 15 bases left between them. CDR3 sequence: CATRDGGQYNSPLHF. CDR3 in DNA: TGTGCCACCCGGGACGGAGGACAGTATAATTCACCCCTCCACTTT.

This clone has just one count. CDR3 in DNA: TGTGCCAGCAGCGTAGTGCAGGGCGGTGTTGAAGCTTTCTTT. Amino acid sequence: CASSVVQGGVEAFF. J is TRBJ1-1 and V is TRBV9; TRBD1 might be the D (5 bases). The V end lost 0 bases, the J end lost 7 bases, and 13 bases lay between the germline ends. CDR3 length equals 14 residues. Germline CDR1 reads SGDLS; CDR2 reads YYNGEE.

The chain carries TRBV11-2 and TRBJ2-7, with 11 bases aligning to TRBD1. The J segment lost 3 bases and the V segment lost 4 bases, leaving 8 bases of the junction unmatched. Germline V gene data show CDR1 as SGHAT and CDR2 as FQNNGV. The CDR3 loop spans 16 amino acids. CDR3 sequence: CASSSDRGRFDYEQYF. DNA of the CDR3: TGTGCCAGCAGCTCGGACAGGGGGCGCTTCGACTACGAGCAGTACTTC.

CDR3 nucleotides: TGTGCCAGCTCACCCCCCGAGGCGGGGTACCCCACAGATACGCAGTATTTT. It translates to CASSPPEAGYPTDTQYF. This chain uses TRBV18 with TRBJ2-3, with D perhaps TRBD2 (6 bases). CDR3 length equals 17 residues. In germline, CDR1 is KGHSH, CDR2 LQKENI. V was clipped by 3 bases and J by 2 bases, with 18 bases between them.

The rearrangement joins TRBV7-3 to TRBJ1-1; weak D call: TRBD1 (6 bases). CDR1 is SGHTA, CDR2 FQGTGA, per germline. The CDR3 has 15 residues. Between the trimmed V and J ends, which lost 1 base and 0 bases, there was a span of 9 bases. The CDR3 sequence is CASSLRGHMNTEAFF. The DNA of the CDR3 is TGTGCCAGCAGCTTAAGGGGACATATGAACACTGAAGCTTTCTTT. Based on the CDR3 plus reference TRBV7-3 and TRBJ1-1, the full variable domain is GAGVSQTPSNKVTEKGKYVELRCDPISGHTALYWYRQSLGQGPEFLIYFQGTGAADDSGLPNDRFFAVRPEGSVSTLKIQRTERGDSAVYLCASSLRGHMNTEAFFGQGTRLTVV.

V gene TRBV7-9 combines with J gene TRBJ2-1; 7 positions match TRBD1. V shed 5 bases and J 5 bases; nucleotides not matched to a gene: 3. This CDR3 contains 13 residues. Germline loops: CDR1 SEHNR, CDR2 FQNEAQ (reference sequence). The CDR3 nucleotides are TGTGCCAGCAGCCCAGGACAGGACAATGAGCAGTTCTTC. It is translated as CASSPGQDNEQFF.

The J gene is TRBJ2-5, the V gene TRBV28; tentatively, D is TRBD2 (5 bases). Germline CDR1 reads MDHEN; CDR2 reads SYDVKM. The CDR3 runs to 12 residues. The V end lost 5 bases, the J end lost 8 bases, and 12 bases lay between the germline ends. The CDR3 here is CASSPSQATQYF. The CDR3 nucleotides are TGTGCCAGCAGTCCTAGCCAGGCCACCCAGTACTTC.

This clone appeared once. The chain carries TRBV7-9 and TRBJ1-2; TRBD1 is a possible D gene (5 bases). The germline V gene encodes CDR1 SEHNR and CDR2 FQNEAQ (reference sequence). With 3 bases removed from V and 1 base from J, the gap between germline ends came to 6 bases. This CDR3 is 13 amino acids long. CDR3 residues: CASSLDINYGYTF. The CDR3 region has the DNA TGTGCCAGCAGCTTGGACATTAACTATGGCTACACCTTC.

The chain recombines TRBV7-6 with TRBJ1-4; D not resolved. The CDR3 is 14 amino acids. V lost 0 bases and J 7 bases, leaving 9 bases between the germline ends. Germline lookup yields CDR1 SGHVS and CDR2 FNYEAQ. The CDR3 loop reads CASSLASSAEKLFF. The CDR3 DNA reads TGTGCCAGCAGCTTAGCTAGCTCAGCTGAAAAACTGTTTTTT.

The chain links TRBV25-1 to TRBJ1-3; 7 bases match TRBD1. There are 14 residues in the CDR3. With 8 bases clipped from V and 2 bases from J, the junction kept 6 bases outside the gene matches. The germline gives CDR1 MGHDK, CDR2 SYGVNS. The CDR3 DNA sequence: TGTGCCAGCGGGTGGACAGGCGCTGGAAACACCATATATTTT. Its translation is CASGWTGAGNTIYF.

This CDR3 reads CASSPYGRVIHEQYF. CDR3 DNA: TGTGCCAGCAGCCCCTACGGCAGGGTTATACACGAGCAGTACTTC. The J gene is TRBJ2-7, the V gene TRBV28; possible D gene TRBD1, 5 bases. V lost 6 bases to trimming and J lost 5 bases, with 20 bases between them. Germline V gene data show CDR1 as MDHEN and CDR2 as SYDVKM. This CDR3 region has 15 residues.

V usage is TRBV4-1 and J usage is TRBJ2-5, with 12 bases lining up with TRBD2. This CDR3 spans 15 amino acids. Germline CDR1 MGHRA, CDR2 YSYEKL. The V segment lost 1 base and the J segment 5 bases; nucleotides outside the gene matches: 2. CDR3 protein: CASSQGLAGDETQYF. The CDR3 DNA follows: TGCGCCAGCAGCCAAGGACTAGCGGGGGACGAGACCCAGTACTTC.

The genes are TRBV5-3 and TRBJ1-5, with a possible D match to TRBD1 (6 bases). TRBV5-3 is an open reading frame whose function is uncertain. Trimming left V 4 bases short and J 7 bases short, with 24 bases between. The CDR3 is 17 residues long. CDR3 coding DNA: TGTGCCAGAAGCCAAACCCGGGACACTCCAAGGGGACAGCCCCAGCATTTT. Translating gives CARSQTRDTPRGQPQHF.